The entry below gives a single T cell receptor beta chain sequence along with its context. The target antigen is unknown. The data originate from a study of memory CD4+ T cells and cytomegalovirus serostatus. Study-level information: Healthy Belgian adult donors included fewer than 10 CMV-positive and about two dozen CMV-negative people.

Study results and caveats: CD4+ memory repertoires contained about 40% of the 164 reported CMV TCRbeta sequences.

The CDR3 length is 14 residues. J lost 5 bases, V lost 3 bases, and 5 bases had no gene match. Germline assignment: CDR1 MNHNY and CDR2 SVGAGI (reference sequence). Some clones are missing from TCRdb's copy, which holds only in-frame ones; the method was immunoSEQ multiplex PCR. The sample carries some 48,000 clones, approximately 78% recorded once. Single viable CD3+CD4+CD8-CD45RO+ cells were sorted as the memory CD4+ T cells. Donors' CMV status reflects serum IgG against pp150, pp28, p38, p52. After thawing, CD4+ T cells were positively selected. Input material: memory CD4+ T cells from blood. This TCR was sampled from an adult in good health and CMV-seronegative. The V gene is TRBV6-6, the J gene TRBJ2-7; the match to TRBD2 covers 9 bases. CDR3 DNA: TGTGCCAGCAGTTATGGACTAGCGTCTGACGAGCAGTACTTC. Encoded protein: CASSYGLASDEQYF.